Sequencing of this T cell receptor beta chain was carried out in a study of T cell repertoires in cytomegalovirus infection. Study background: It was recently identified HLA-C-restricted and well-studied HLA-B-restricted CMV epitopes that the study used.

The CDR3 contains 14 residues. V shed 0 bases, J shed 5 bases, and the junction held 5 bases outside the gene matches. In germline, CDR1 is SQVTM, CDR2 ANQGSEA. In the case of this clonotype: The antigen is unknown.

The study's findings and limits: Across the ex vivo response, the dominant clonotypes were HLA-C-restricted CMV-specific TCR beta clonotypes.

Using its own MiXCR run on the reads, TCRdb lists one record per CDR3 protein. The top ten clones hold 15% to 20% of a sample with a few hundred thousand distinct CDR3 sequences, 30% to 40% of them seen once. The J gene is TRBJ2-3, the V gene TRBV29-1; 7 bases are a match to TRBD1. This clonotype was sampled from a human donor in good health (CMV status not recorded). Some clones in this sample may be carry-over from other donors' samples. The input for sequencing was cultured PBMCs, taken from culture after CMV antigen stimulation. This chain's CDR3 is CSVEDRSGGDTQYF. The CDR3 coding sequence is TGCAGCGTTGAAGATAGGTCAGGGGGAGATACGCAGTATTTT.